This TCR beta chain was captured in a study of blood T cell repertoires in COVID-19. The ends lost 5 bases at V and 2 bases at J; junction bases unmatched: 3. The V gene's germline CDR1 is MRHNA and CDR2 SNTAGT. The CDR3 runs 15 residues. Only in-frame clones appear in the TCRdb table, and some are missing; sequencing was by immunoSEQ multiplex PCR. The sample lists about 200,000 clones, about 88% occurring once. Source material: peripheral blood. This chain joins TRBV6-4 and TRBJ2-2; 9 nucleotides line up with TRBD1. This sequence originates from a man aged 60 to 69 with acute or convalescent COVID-19. CDR3 sequence: CASSSTGGNTGELFF. In DNA, the CDR3 is TGTGCCAGCAGTTCGACAGGGGGAAACACCGGGGAGCTGTTTTTT.